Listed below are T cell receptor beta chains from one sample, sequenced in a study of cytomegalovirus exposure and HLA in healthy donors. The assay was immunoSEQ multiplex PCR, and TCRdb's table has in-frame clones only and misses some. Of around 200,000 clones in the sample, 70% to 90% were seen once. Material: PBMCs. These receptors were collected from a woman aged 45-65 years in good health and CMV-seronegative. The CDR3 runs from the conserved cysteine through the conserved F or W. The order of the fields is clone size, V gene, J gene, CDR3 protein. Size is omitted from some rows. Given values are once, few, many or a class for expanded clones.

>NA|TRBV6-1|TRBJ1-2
CASSGQADYGYTF
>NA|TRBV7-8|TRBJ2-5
CASGRNGETQYF
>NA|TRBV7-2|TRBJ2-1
CASSLVRLAGTHNEQFF
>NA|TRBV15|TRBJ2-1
CATRRTGATGHNEQFF
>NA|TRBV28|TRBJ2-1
CASTVLVRFGNEQFF
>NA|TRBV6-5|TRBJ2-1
CASSGRGVNEQFF
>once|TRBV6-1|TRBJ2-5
CASSEVITAGGTQYF
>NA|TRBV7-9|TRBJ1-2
CSSSLGELRGYTF
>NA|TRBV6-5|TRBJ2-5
CASRRTGIETQYF
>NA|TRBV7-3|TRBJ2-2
CASSPKNRAYPMTGELFF
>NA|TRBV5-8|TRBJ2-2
CASSPDGSLNTGELFF
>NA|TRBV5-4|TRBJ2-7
CASSSAVTGGEQYF
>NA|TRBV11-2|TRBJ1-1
CASSGGGQGATEAFF